This T cell receptor (beta chain) was identified in a study of T cells in tuberculosis. Looking at the study overall: CD1B tetramers identified T cells specific for mycobacterial lipid GMM. The study's findings and limits: Active tuberculosis TCR-alpha repertoires lay closer to GMM-specific TCRs than IGRA-negative controls, suggesting clonal expansion.

As to this clone: Antigen: not known.

The method was immunoSEQ multiplex PCR; TCRdb's version includes in-frame clones alone and lacks a portion of them. This sample has 47,000 or so clones, with nearly 95% found just once. Time point here: new active TB diagnosis, blood taken before or within 7 days of starting treatment. Included patients were adults of at least 18, HIV-seronegative, South African. On average about 100,000 T cells per donor were immunosequenced. The germline V gene has CDR1 MNHNY and CDR2 SVGAGI (reference sequence). CDR3 size: 16 residues. V was shortened by 1 base and J by 1 base, with 11 bases between the two germline ends.

The sequence was obtained from an adult with tuberculosis. The gene calls are TRBV6-6 and TRBJ1-5; TRBD1 might be the D (5 bases). The sequencing used PBMCs, collected at tuberculosis diagnosis. DNA for the CDR3: TGTGCCAGCAGTTACTATGTTGGGGGGAGCAATCAGCCCCAGCATTTT. This gives the protein CASSYYVGGSNQPQHF.